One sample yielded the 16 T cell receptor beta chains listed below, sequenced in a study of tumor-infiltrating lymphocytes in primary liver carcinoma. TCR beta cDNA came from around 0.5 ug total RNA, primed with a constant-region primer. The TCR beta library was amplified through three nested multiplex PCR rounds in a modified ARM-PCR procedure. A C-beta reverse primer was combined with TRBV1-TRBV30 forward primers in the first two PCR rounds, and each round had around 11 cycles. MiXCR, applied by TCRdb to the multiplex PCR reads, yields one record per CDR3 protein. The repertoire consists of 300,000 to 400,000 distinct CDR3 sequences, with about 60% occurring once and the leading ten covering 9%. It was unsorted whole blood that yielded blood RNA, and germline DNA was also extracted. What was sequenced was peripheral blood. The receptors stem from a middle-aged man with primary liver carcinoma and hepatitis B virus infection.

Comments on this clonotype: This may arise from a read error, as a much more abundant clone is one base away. CDR3 in amino acids: CARSQLQGTDTQYF. The DNA for the CDR3 is TGTGCCAGATCACAGCTACAAGGCACAGATACGCAGTATTTT. This rearrangement joins TRBV18 to TRBJ2-3; D not certain. CDR3 length equals 14 residues. Germline assignment: CDR1 KGHSH and CDR2 LQKENI.

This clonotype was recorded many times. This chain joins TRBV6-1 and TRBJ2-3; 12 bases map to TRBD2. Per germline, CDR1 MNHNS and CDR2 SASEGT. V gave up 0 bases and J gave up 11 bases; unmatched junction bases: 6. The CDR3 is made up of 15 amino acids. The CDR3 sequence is CASSEARLAGALQYF. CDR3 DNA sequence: TGTGCCAGCAGTGAAGCGCGACTAGCGGGGGCCCTGCAGTATTTT.

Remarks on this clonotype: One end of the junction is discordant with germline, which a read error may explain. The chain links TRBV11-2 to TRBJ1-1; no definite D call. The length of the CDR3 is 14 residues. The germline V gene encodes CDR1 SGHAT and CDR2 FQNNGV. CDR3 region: CASSLDFLTTESFF. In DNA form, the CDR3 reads TGTGCCAGCAGCTTAGATTTTTTGACCACTGAATCTTTCTTT.

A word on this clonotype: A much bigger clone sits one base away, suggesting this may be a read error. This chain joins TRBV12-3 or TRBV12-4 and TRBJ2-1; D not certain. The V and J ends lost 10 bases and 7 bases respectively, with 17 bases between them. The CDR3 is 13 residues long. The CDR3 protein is CANTPTRVNEQFF. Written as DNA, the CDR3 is TGTGCCAACACCCCAACCCGGGTGAATGAGCAGTTCTTC.

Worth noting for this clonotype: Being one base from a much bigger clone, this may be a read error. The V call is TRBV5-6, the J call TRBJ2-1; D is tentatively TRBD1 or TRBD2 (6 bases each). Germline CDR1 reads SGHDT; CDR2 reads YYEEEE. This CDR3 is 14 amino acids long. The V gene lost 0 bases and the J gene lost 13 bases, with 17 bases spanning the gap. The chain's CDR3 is CASSLGGLGALQFF. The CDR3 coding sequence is TGTGCCAGCAGCTTGGGGGGACTGGGGGCCCTCCAGTTCTTC.

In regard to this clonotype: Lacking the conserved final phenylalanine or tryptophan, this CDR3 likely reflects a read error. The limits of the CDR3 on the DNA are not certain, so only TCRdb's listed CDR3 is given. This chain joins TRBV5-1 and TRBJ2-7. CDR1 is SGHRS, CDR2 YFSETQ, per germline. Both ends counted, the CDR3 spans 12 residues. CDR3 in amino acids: CASSLVVGERYL.

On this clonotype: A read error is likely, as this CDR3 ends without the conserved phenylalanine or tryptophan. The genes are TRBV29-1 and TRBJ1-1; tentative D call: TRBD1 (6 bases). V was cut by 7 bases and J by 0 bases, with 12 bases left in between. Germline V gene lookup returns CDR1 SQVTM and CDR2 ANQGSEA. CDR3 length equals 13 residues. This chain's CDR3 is CSARDKLNTEAFI. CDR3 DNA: TGCAGCGCCCGGGACAAGTTGAACACTGAAGCTTTCATT.

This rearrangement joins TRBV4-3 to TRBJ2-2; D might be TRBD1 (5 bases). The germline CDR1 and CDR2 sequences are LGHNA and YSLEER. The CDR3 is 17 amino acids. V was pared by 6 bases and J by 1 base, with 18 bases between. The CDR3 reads CASRQEIDSWNTGELFF. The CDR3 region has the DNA TGCGCCAGCAGACAGGAGATAGACTCTTGGAACACCGGGGAGCTGTTTTTT.

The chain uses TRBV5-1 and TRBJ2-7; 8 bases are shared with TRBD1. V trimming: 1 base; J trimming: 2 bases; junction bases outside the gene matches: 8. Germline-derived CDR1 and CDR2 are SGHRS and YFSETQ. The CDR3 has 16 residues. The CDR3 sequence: CASSLPPGTGTYEQYF. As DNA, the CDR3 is TGCGCCAGCAGCTTGCCCCCTGGGACAGGTACCTACGAGCAGTACTTC.

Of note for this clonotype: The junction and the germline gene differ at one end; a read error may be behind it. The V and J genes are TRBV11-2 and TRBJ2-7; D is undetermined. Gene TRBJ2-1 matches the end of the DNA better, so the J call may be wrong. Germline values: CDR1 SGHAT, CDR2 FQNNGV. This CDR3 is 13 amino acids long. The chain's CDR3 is CASNLDQLYEQFF. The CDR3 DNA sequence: TGTGCCAGCAACTTAGATCAGCTCTACGAGCAGTTCTTC.

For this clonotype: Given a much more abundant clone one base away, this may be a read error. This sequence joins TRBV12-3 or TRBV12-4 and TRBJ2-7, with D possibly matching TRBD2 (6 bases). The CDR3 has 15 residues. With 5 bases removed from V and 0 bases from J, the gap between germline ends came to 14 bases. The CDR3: CASSRRESSSYEQYF. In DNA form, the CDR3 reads TGTGCCAGCAGTAGACGGGAGTCAAGCTCCTACGAGCAGTACTTC.

The CDR3 is CASSPGPPNTEAFF. DNA for the CDR3: TGTGCCAGCAGCCCGGGACCTCCGAACACTGAAGCTTTCTTT. The chain employs TRBV5-5 and TRBJ1-1; D is possibly TRBD1 (5 bases). Trimming took off 4 bases at V and 1 base at J, with 11 bases between the two ends. Looked up from germline, CDR1 is SGHKS and CDR2 is YYEKEE (reference sequence). This CDR3 region has 14 residues.

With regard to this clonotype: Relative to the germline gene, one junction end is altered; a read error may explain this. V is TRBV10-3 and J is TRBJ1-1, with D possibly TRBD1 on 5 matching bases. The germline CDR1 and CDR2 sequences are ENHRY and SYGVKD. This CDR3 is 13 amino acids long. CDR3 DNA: TGTGCCATCAGTGAGTGGCAGGGCACTGAAGCTTCCTTT. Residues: CAISEWQGTEASF.

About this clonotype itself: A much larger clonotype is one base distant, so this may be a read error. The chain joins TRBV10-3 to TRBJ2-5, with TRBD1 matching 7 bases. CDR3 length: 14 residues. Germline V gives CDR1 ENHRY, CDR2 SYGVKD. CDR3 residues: CATSESTGEETQYF. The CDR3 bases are TGTGCCACCAGTGAGTCTACAGGGGAAGAGACCCAGTACTTC.

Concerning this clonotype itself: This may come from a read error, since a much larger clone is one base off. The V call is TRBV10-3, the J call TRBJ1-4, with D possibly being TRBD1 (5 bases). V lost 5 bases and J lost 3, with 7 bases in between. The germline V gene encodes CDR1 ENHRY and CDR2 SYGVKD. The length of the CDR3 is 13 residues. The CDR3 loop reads CAISYRSNEKLFF. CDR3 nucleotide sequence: TGTGCCATCAGTTACAGGTCTAATGAAAAACTGTTTTTT.

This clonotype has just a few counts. Written as DNA, the CDR3 is TGTGCCAGCAGCTTGGAGGCTAGCGGGGAAACCTACGAGCAGTACTTC. This translates into CASSLEASGETYEQYF. The chain combines TRBV5-5 with TRBJ2-7; 9 nucleotides align to TRBD2. The V gene end was trimmed by 0 bases and the J gene end by 2 bases; junction bases not matched to a gene: 6. The CDR3 runs 16 residues. Germline CDR1 reads SGHKS; CDR2 reads YYEKEE (reference sequence).